These 5 T cell receptor beta chains share one sample of origin, sequenced in a study of PD-1 blockade in classical Hodgkin lymphoma. Data came from immunoSEQ multiplex PCR; TCRdb stores just in-frame clones and leaves some out. Here the sample spans tens of thousands of clones, roughly 91% being singletons. Noted time point: newly diagnosed, previously untreated cHL patient sample. The material sequenced was peripheral blood mononuclear cells (PBMCs). These receptors all stem from a human donor with classical Hodgkin lymphoma.

The gene calls are TRBV28 and TRBJ2-6; D unresolved. Trimming left V 7 bases short and J 0 bases short, with 13 bases between. Per the germline V gene, CDR1 is MDHEN and CDR2 is SYDVKM. CDR3 length: 16 amino acids. The CDR3 DNA follows: TGTGCCAGCACCCCGACCGCGGTCTCTGGGGCCAACGTCCTGACTTTC. Its protein product is CASTPTAVSGANVLTF.

V usage is TRBV14 and J usage is TRBJ2-2; 10 bases fit TRBD1. Trimming at V came to 7 bases and at J to 3 bases, leaving 8 bases not matched to a gene. The CDR3 is made up of 16 amino acids. CDR1 and CDR2 from the germline V gene are SGHDN and FVKESK. CDR3 nucleotide sequence: TGTGCCAGCACCCCCTTGGGACAGGGGCACACCGGGGAGCTGTTTTTT. Protein: CASTPLGQGHTGELFF.

The J gene is TRBJ2-2, the V gene TRBV5-1, with 10 bases that match TRBD1. J gave up 0 bases and V 2 bases, and 10 bases lay outside the gene matches. The CDR3 covers 19 residues. Germline values: CDR1 SGHRS, CDR2 YFSETQ. The CDR3 loop reads CASSLWTGGAGSNTGELFF. In DNA form, the CDR3 reads TGCGCCAGCAGCTTATGGACAGGGGGAGCGGGATCGAACACCGGGGAGCTGTTTTTT. The full variable domain, in which reference TRBV5-1 and TRBJ2-2 provide the parts outside the CDR3, is KAGVTQTPRYLIKTRGQQVTLSCSPISGHRSVSWYQQTPGQGLQFLFEYFSETQRNKGNFPGRFSGRQFSNSRSEMNVSTLELGDSALYLCASSLWTGGAGSNTGELFFGEGSRLTVL.

The chain employs TRBV5-4 and TRBJ1-4; TRBD1 matches at 9 bases. Per germline, CDR1 SGHNT and CDR2 YYREEE (reference sequence). The CDR3 loop spans 14 amino acids. After removal of 3 bases from V and 11 bases from J, the junction contained 8 bases not matched to a gene. The DNA for the CDR3 is TGTGCCAGCAGCTCGTACAGGGGGCAAGGGAAACTGTTTTTT. It is translated as CASSSYRGQGKLFF.

CDR3 coding DNA: TGTGCCAGCAGAGCGACAGGGAACACTGAAGCTTTCTTT. It codes for CASRATGNTEAFF. The rearrangement uses TRBV2 and TRBJ1-1; D perhaps matches TRBD1 (6 bases). CDR3 length: 13 residues. The V gene lost 6 bases and the J gene lost 1 base, with 9 bases spanning the gap. The germline V gene has CDR1 SNHLY and CDR2 FYNNEI.